Listed below are T cell receptor beta chains from one sample, sequenced in a study of neurological immune-mediated disorders. TCRdb re-called the 5' RACE reads through MiXCR, storing one row per CDR3 protein. The table shows 27,000 or so distinct CDR3 sequences, with around 20% occurring only once. The sequenced sample was PBMCs. The receptors stem from an older woman in good health. Each CDR3 is given with its conserved first and last residue. The order of the fields is D gene, V gene, J gene, clone size, CDR3 DNA, CDR3 protein. D genes are given only for firm matches. Size tells how often a clone was seen (once, few, many) or the class of an expanded clone, and some rows leave it out.

NA	TRBV6-1	TRBJ1-5	NA	TGTGTCAGCAGTGAACAGGTTAGCAATCAGCACCAGCATTTT	CVSSEQVSNQHQHF
TRBD1	TRBV15	TRBJ1-2	many	TGTGCCACCAGCAGAGGACAGGGATTTAGAGGCTACACCTTC	CATSRGQGFRGYTF
NA	TRBV3-1	TRBJ2-1	many	TGTGCCAGCTCGGGAGCAGCCTTCCCTCTCTACAATGAGCAGTTCTTC	CASSGAAFPLYNEQFF
NA	TRBV5-5	TRBJ2-7	many	TGTGCCAGCAGCTTTGGGTCCTACGAGCAGTACTTC	CASSFGSYEQYF
NA	TRBV5-1	TRBJ1-2	NA	TGCGCCAGCAGCTTCCCCGGCTACACCTTC	CASSFPGYTF
NA	TRBV30	TRBJ1-1	NA	TGTGCCTGGAGGGGGGTGACTGAAGCTTTCTTT	CAWRGVTEAFF
NA	TRBV5-1	TRBJ2-3	many	TGCGCCAGCAGCTTCGGGGCAGGAGACACAGATACGCAGTATTTT	CASSFGAGDTDTQYF
NA	TRBV6-5	TRBJ2-4	many	TGTGCCAGCTACCAAAAGTACTTC	CASYQKYF
TRBD2	TRBV25-1	TRBJ2-1	many	TGTGCCAGCAGTGACAGCGGGAGTTACAATGAGCAGTTCTTC	CASSDSGSYNEQFF
TRBD1	TRBV29-1	TRBJ2-7	many	TGCAGCGTTGAAGATCCAAGGACAGGGTCCTACGAGCAGTACTTC	CSVEDPRTGSYEQYF
NA	TRBV11-2	TRBJ1-3	many	TGTGCCAGCAGCTTAGGAGCATTCTCTGGAAACACCATATATTTT	CASSLGAFSGNTIYF
TRBD2	TRBV6-5	TRBJ2-3	NA	TGTGCCAGCAGTTACCTGAGCGGGAGGACAGATACGCAGTATTTT	CASSYLSGRTDTQYF
TRBD1	TRBV18	TRBJ1-5	many	TGTGCCAGCTCACCGACAGGGGAGGGCAATCAGCCCCAGCATTTT	CASSPTGEGNQPQHF
TRBD1	TRBV27	TRBJ1-6	NA	TGTGCCAGCAGTCCTGGGACAGTCTCCTATAATTCACCCCTCCACTTT	CASSPGTVSYNSPLHF
TRBD1	TRBV29-1	TRBJ2-7	many	TGCAGCGTTGAAGACCCGGGACAGCCCTCCTACGAGCAGTACTTC	CSVEDPGQPSYEQYF
TRBD1	TRBV28	TRBJ1-3	many	TGTGCCAGCAGCCCAACAGGGGCCGGAAACACCATATATTTT	CASSPTGAGNTIYF
NA	TRBV7-9	TRBJ1-1	many	TGTGCCAGCAGCCGTGGGAATGAAGCTTTCTTT	CASSRGNEAFF
NA	TRBV5-1	TRBJ2-1	NA	TGCGCCAGCAGCTTGCCCCGATCCTACAATGAGCAGTTCTTC	CASSLPRSYNEQFF
TRBD2	TRBV6-1	TRBJ2-1	few	TGTGCCAGCAGTGACCGGAATAGCGGGGGCTCGATCTTC	CASSDRNSGGSIF
NA	TRBV7-3	TRBJ2-1	many	TGTGCCAGCAGTAAAACATCGGACGGTCAACAGTTCTTC	CASSKTSDGQQFF
NA	TRBV20-1	TRBJ1-2	many	TGCAGTGCTCAGGCTACCGTTGGCTATGGCTACACCTTC	CSAQATVGYGYTF
TRBD2	TRBV6-2/TRBV6-3	TRBJ2-3	many	TGTGCCAGGGCTTCGGCGGGAGTAGGAGATACGCAGTATTTT	CARASAGVGDTQYF
NA	TRBV12-3/TRBV12-4	TRBJ1-1	medium-sized	TGTGCCAGCAGCCCCCACATGAACACTGAAGCTTTCTTT	CASSPHMNTEAFF
NA	TRBV7-8	TRBJ2-2	NA	TGTGCCAGCAGCTTAATAGGGTTTGGAACCGGGGAGCTGTTTTTT	CASSLIGFGTGELFF
NA	TRBV29-1	TRBJ1-1	many	TGCAGCTCTCTTCCACGGGTAGGCACTGAAGCTTTCTTT	CSSLPRVGTEAFF
NA	TRBV4-1	TRBJ2-1	many	TGCGCCAGCAGCCATAGGGGAGATGAGCAGTTCTTC	CASSHRGDEQFF
NA	TRBV6-5	TRBJ2-6	medium-sized	TGTGCCAGCAGCAAACGTACTGGGGCCAACGTCCTGACTTTC	CASSKRTGANVLTF
NA	TRBV7-2	TRBJ1-3	many	TGTGCCAGCAGCTTGGTTGCAGGCCTCTCTGGAAACACCATATATTTT	CASSLVAGLSGNTIYF
TRBD1	TRBV20-1	TRBJ1-1	once	TGCAGTGCTAGGACAGGGACAGGGGGCCAAGCTTTCTTT	CSARTGTGGQAFF
NA	TRBV5-1	TRBJ1-1	many	TGCGCCAGCAGCTTACAGAGGTGGGACACTGAAGCTTTCTTT	CASSLQRWDTEAFF
NA	TRBV7-2	TRBJ1-5	NA	TGTGCCAGCAGCCCAGAAGCCCATCAGCCCCAGCATTTT	CASSPEAHQPQHF
NA	TRBV10-3	TRBJ2-5	many	TGTGCCATCAGTGGTAGTTCCCAAGAGACCCAGTACTTC	CAISGSSQETQYF
TRBD1	TRBV5-1	TRBJ2-1	many	TGCGCCAGCAGCTTGGCTAATCAGGGGGTACGTGAGCAGTTCTTC	CASSLANQGVREQFF
NA	TRBV3-1	TRBJ1-6	many	TGTGCCAGCAGCCGCGTAAAGGGGGGCCCTTATAATTCACCCCTCCACTTT	CASSRVKGGPYNSPLHF
NA	TRBV12-3/TRBV12-4	TRBJ1-5	NA	TGTGCCAGCAGTCCGACGATCCCAAATCAGCCCCAGCATTTT	CASSPTIPNQPQHF
NA	TRBV7-3	TRBJ1-1	many	TGTGCCAGCAGCCGAGGGGTGAACACTGAAGCTTTCTTT	CASSRGVNTEAFF
TRBD1	TRBV5-1	TRBJ1-1	many	TGCGCCAGCGCCGACAGGGGGACTGAAGCTTTCTTT	CASADRGTEAFF
TRBD1	TRBV29-1	TRBJ2-3	many	TGCAGCGTTGGACAGGGGATCTCAGATACGCAGTATTTT	CSVGQGISDTQYF
TRBD1	TRBV20-1	TRBJ1-1	many	TGCAGTGCTAGAGCATCAGGGGGCCTGAACACTGAAGCTTTCTTT	CSARASGGLNTEAFF
NA	TRBV28	TRBJ2-5	once	TGTGCCAGCAGTTCCAAGCAGCGCAGGGGGCGAATGCAGCGGGGATGGGAGACCCAGTACTTC	CASSSKQRRGRMQRGWETQYF
NA	TRBV5-1	TRBJ2-5	many	TGCGCCAGCAGGTTCCCCTCCCAAGAGACCCAGTACTTC	CASRFPSQETQYF
NA	TRBV10-3	TRBJ2-7	many	TGTGCCATCAGTGACGGGCAGGGAGTTCGAGAGCAGTACTTC	CAISDGQGVREQYF
NA	TRBV20-1	TRBJ2-1	many	TGCAGTGCTGACCCTTCAGCTTCCAATGAGCAGTTCTTC	CSADPSASNEQFF
TRBD2	TRBV29-1	TRBJ2-1	NA	TGCAGCGTTAGTCCTGGGAGGGAGAAGTTCTTC	CSVSPGREKFF
NA	TRBV4-2	TRBJ2-1	NA	TGTGCAAGCAGCCAAGATCACGGAAATGAGCAGTTCTTC	CASSQDHGNEQFF
TRBD1	TRBV12-3/TRBV12-4	TRBJ2-6	few	TGTGCCAGCAGTTTAGGGCAGGGGGTGCTCTCTGGGGCCAACGTCCTGACTTTC	CASSLGQGVLSGANVLTF
NA	TRBV20-1	TRBJ2-5	many	TGCAGTGCTATGAGGGGGAGAGAGACCCAGTACTTC	CSAMRGRETQYF
NA	TRBV7-2	TRBJ2-3	many	TGTGCCAGCAGCCTAAAGGCGGGTCCAGATACGCAGTATTTT	CASSLKAGPDTQYF
NA	TRBV21-1	TRBJ2-1	NA	TGTGCCAGCAGACGGCCGGGACTAGCGGGAGAACACGATGAGCAGTTCTTC	CASRRPGLAGEHDEQFF